This T cell receptor beta chain was profiled in a study of shared clonotypes between healthy human individuals. Study results and limitations: Clonotype sharing across several donors was observed for about 4.8% of naive CD4 clonotypes. Naive subsets typically showed greater estimated richness than memory subsets. Clonotypes which were not shared had lower generation probabilities than clonotypes that all four donors shared.

Germline values: CDR1 GTSNPN, CDR2 SVGIG (reference sequence). J lost 6 bases, V lost 3 bases, and 12 bases had no gene match. The CDR3 spans 17 residues. Sequencing used immunoSEQ multiplex PCR; TCRdb keeps in-frame clones, though not all of them. The sample records millions of clones, more than 80% being singletons. Comment on this clone: The antigen is unknown.

V gene TRBV30 combines with J gene TRBJ2-1; 12 bases are shared with TRBD2. The sample consisted of naive CD4+ T cells sorted from blood. Indicated subset: CD45RA+ positively selected. The clonotype originates from a man in his late teens or twenties in good health. This CDR3 reads CAWRRVRLAGVSNEQFF. The CDR3 coding sequence is TGTGCCTGGAGGAGGGTCAGACTAGCGGGAGTTTCCAATGAGCAGTTCTTC.